What follows are 22 T cell receptor beta chains derived from one specimen sequenced in a study of vaccination and CD4 T cells after COVID-19 (dated 2022 in TCRdb). Preparation of the library involved PCR. TCRdb names Illumina iSeq 100 as the instrument used. The public reads were quality trimmed at Q25 with fastp and then assembled into clones with MiXCR by TCRdb, keeping productive beta chains. One record per CDR3 amino acid sequence lists the most common genes and DNA. This sample comprises about 18,000 distinct CDR3 sequences, about 59% of them detected only once. The ten largest clones capture around 0.92% of the sample. Sample: CD4+ T cells from blood, taken before SARS-CoV-2 vaccination. Receptors originate from a human donor who had recovered from COVID-19.

This chain uses TRBV5-4 with TRBJ2-3; D is possibly TRBD1 (5 bases). The germline V and J ends were trimmed by 4 bases and 2 bases, with 17 bases remaining between them. The germline CDR1 and CDR2 sequences are SGHNT and YYREEE (reference sequence). The CDR3 has 16 amino acids. The CDR3 nucleotides are TGTGCCAGCAGCCCCAATGCAGGGATAAACACAGATACGCAGTATTTT. Translation: CASSPNAGINTDTQYF.

The rearrangement links TRBV6-1 to TRBJ2-4, with TRBD2 matching 11 bases. Losses at the gene ends were 5 bases for V and 0 bases for J; bases not matched to a gene: 15. The CDR3 contains 20 residues. Germline lookup yields CDR1 MNHNS and CDR2 SASEGT. The CDR3 region is CASSPQGRLAGWVAKNIQYF. CDR3 DNA sequence: TGTGCCAGCAGTCCACAGGGGAGACTAGCGGGGTGGGTAGCCAAAAACATTCAGTACTTC.

The rearrangement uses TRBV11-3 and TRBJ2-3, with 13 bases that match TRBD2. The ends lost 5 bases at V and 4 bases at J; junction bases unmatched: 3. The V gene's germline CDR1 is SGHNT and CDR2 YENEEA. The CDR3 runs 15 residues. The DNA for the CDR3 is TGTGCCAGCAGCCGGACTAGCGGGAGTGCAGATACGCAGTATTTT. This sequence encodes CASSRTSGSADTQYF.

This chain's CDR3 is CAIRRDGFQETQYF. As DNA, the CDR3 is TGTGCCATCAGACGGGACGGCTTCCAAGAGACCCAGTACTTC. This sequence joins TRBV10-3 and TRBJ2-5; the D gene could be TRBD1 or TRBD2 (5 bases each). The CDR3 contains 14 residues. Between the trimmed V and J ends, which lost 6 bases and 1 base, there was a span of 12 bases. Germline lookup yields CDR1 ENHRY and CDR2 SYGVKD.

The J gene is TRBJ2-7, the V gene TRBV20-1; 7 positions match TRBD1. The CDR3 runs to 13 residues. The V and J ends lost 6 bases and 6 bases, in that order; junction bases with no gene match: 11. From germline, CDR1 is DFQATT and CDR2 SNEGSKA (reference sequence). Here the CDR3 reads CSATRTGLGEQYF. Here the CDR3 DNA reads TGCAGTGCCACTCGGACAGGATTGGGCGAGCAGTACTTC.

The DNA for the CDR3 is TGTGCCAGCAGTATACAGGGAGATACGCAGTATTTT. Translated: CASSIQGDTQYF. This sequence joins TRBV2 and TRBJ2-3; D perhaps matches TRBD1 (6 bases). With 5 bases removed from V and 5 bases from J, the gap between germline ends came to 8 bases. The germline CDR1 and CDR2 sequences are SNHLY and FYNNEI. The CDR3 has 12 amino acids.

The genes are TRBV6-2 or TRBV6-3 and TRBJ2-7; D remains ambiguous. The CDR3 is 15 residues long. CDR1 is MNHEY and CDR2 is SVGEGT in the germline V gene. The V end lost 6 bases, the J end lost 0 bases, and 15 bases lay between the germline ends. CDR3 sequence: CASSRNFRPSYEQYF. The CDR3 DNA is TGTGCCAGCAGCCGGAACTTCAGGCCCTCCTACGAGCAGTACTTC.

This rearrangement joins TRBV6-1 to TRBJ2-7, with TRBD2 matching over 7 bases. Trimming cost V 6 bases and J 3 bases; bases outside gene matches: 11. This CDR3 region has 15 residues. Germline CDR1 reads MNHNS; CDR2 reads SASEGT. The CDR3 sequence: CASRRSGEGVYEQYF. As DNA, the CDR3 is TGTGCCAGCAGACGAAGCGGGGAAGGCGTCTACGAGCAGTACTTC.

This clonotype was recorded a few times. The chain links TRBV6-1 to TRBJ2-5; 9 bases are a match to TRBD2. J lost 1 base, V lost 0 bases, and 3 bases had no gene match. The CDR3 has 16 amino acids. The germline V gene encodes CDR1 MNHNS and CDR2 SASEGT. CDR3 coding DNA: TGTGCCAGCAGTGAAGCGCCTAGCGGGGTCCAAGAGACCCAGTACTTC. This encodes CASSEAPSGVQETQYF.

The rearrangement links TRBV5-4 to TRBJ2-1; TRBD2 aligns across 13 bases. Germline loops: CDR1 SGHNT, CDR2 YYREEE (reference sequence). CDR3 length: 19 amino acids. The trim removed 5 bases at V and 7 bases at J, leaving 18 bases unmatched. CDR3 residues: CASRTGAGSGLAGVNEQFF. In nucleotides, the CDR3 is TGTGCCAGCAGGACCGGTGCCGGTTCAGGACTAGCGGGAGTTAATGAGCAGTTCTTC.

The CDR3 is CASSLGGPETQYF. The DNA for the CDR3 is TGTGCCAGCAGCTTAGGAGGCCCAGAGACCCAGTACTTC. The V call is TRBV7-2, the J call TRBJ2-5, with no clear D. V was pared by 1 base and J by 4 bases, with 7 bases between. The CDR3 spans 13 residues. Germline V CDR1 and CDR2: SGHTA, FQGNSA.

This rearrangement joins TRBV20-1 to TRBJ2-1, with 7 bases aligning to TRBD2. Germline-derived CDR1 and CDR2 are DFQATT and SNEGSKA (reference sequence). J was trimmed by 4 bases and V by 3 bases; bases with no gene match: 6. This CDR3 has 14 residues. The CDR3 spells CSARRQREYNEQFF. CDR3 nucleotide sequence: TGCAGTGCTAGGAGACAGCGGGAATACAATGAGCAGTTCTTC.

V gene TRBV20-1 combines with J gene TRBJ2-7, with D perhaps assigned TRBD1 or TRBD2 (6 bases each). The germline V gene encodes CDR1 DFQATT and CDR2 SNEGSKA (reference sequence). Trimming removed 3 bases at V and 2 bases at J, with 14 bases between. This CDR3 comprises 14 residues. This chain's CDR3 is CSASRGPYTYEQYF. CDR3 DNA sequence: TGCAGTGCTAGCCGGGGGCCATATACCTACGAGCAGTACTTC.

The sample holds one count of this clonotype. The chain recombines TRBV20-1 with TRBJ2-1; D is perhaps TRBD1 (5 bases). V was pared by 3 bases and J by 1 base, with 16 bases between. Per the germline V gene, CDR1 is DFQATT and CDR2 is SNEGSKA (reference sequence). The CDR3 runs 16 residues. The CDR3 coding sequence is TGCAGTGCTAGGGGGCTAACGGGCCCATCCTACAATGAGCAGTTCTTC. Residues: CSARGLTGPSYNEQFF.

V and J are TRBV5-1 and TRBJ2-3; D gene ambiguous. The V gene's germline CDR1 is SGHRS and CDR2 YFSETQ. Trimming shortened V by 4 bases and J by 0 bases, and 12 bases separated the two germline ends. This CDR3 is 15 amino acids long. The CDR3 is CASSGDWASTDTQYF. CDR3 DNA: TGCGCCAGCAGCGGTGATTGGGCTAGCACAGATACGCAGTATTTT.

This clonotype showed up just a few times. This chain connects TRBV6-1 to TRBJ1-5; tentative D call: TRBD1 (6 bases). The CDR3 totals 14 residues. The V end lost 6 bases, the J end lost 6 bases, and 15 bases lay between the germline ends. Germline CDR1 MNHNS, CDR2 SASEGT. The CDR3 bases are TGTGCCAGCAGGGGGCGGGGGCACAGTCAGCCCCAGCATTTT. Amino acid sequence: CASRGRGHSQPQHF.

J is TRBJ2-3 and V is TRBV29-1; D gene uncertain. From germline, CDR1 is SQVTM and CDR2 ANQGSEA. Trimming removed 5 bases from V and 2 bases from J, with 2 bases in between. This CDR3 has 10 residues. As DNA, the CDR3 is TGCAGCGTTTTCACAGATACGCAGTATTTT. Protein: CSVFTDTQYF.

This clonotype came up a few times. The rearrangement links TRBV24-1 to TRBJ1-5; 8 nucleotides align to TRBD1. The length of the CDR3 is 15 residues. Germline CDR1 KGHDR, CDR2 SFDVKD. V was clipped by 3 bases and J by 7 bases; unmatched bases: 7. The CDR3 DNA is TGTGCCACCAGTGATACACAGGGGGTAGGACAGCCCCAGCATTTT. Its translation: CATSDTQGVGQPQHF.

V and J are TRBV29-1 and TRBJ2-3; 14 bases line up with TRBD2. From germline, CDR1 is SQVTM and CDR2 ANQGSEA. The CDR3 length is 15 residues. V shed 3 bases and J 4 bases; nucleotides not matched to a gene: 3. CDR3 sequence (DNA): TGCAGCGTTGACGGGACTAGCGGGAGCGCAGATACGCAGTATTTT. Amino acids: CSVDGTSGSADTQYF.

The chain combines TRBV27 with TRBJ2-3; 9 bases map to TRBD1. The CDR3 consists of 15 residues. Germline V gene data show CDR1 as MNHEY and CDR2 as SMNVEV (reference sequence). Trimming took 6 bases from V and 7 from J; bases not matched to a gene: 11. CDR3 residues: CASRLLGQGSNTQYF. In nucleotides, the CDR3 is TGTGCCAGCAGACTCCTGGGACAGGGCTCAAATACGCAGTATTTT.

The V gene is TRBV28, the J gene TRBJ1-6; D is perhaps TRBD1 (5 bases). The CDR3 loop spans 15 amino acids. V was cut by 2 bases and J by 2 bases, with 7 bases left in between. Germline CDR1 reads MDHEN; CDR2 reads SYDVKM. In nucleotides, the CDR3 is TGTGCCAGCAGTTTAGGGGGACCCTATAATTCACCCCTCCACTTT. Residues: CASSLGGPYNSPLHF.

V usage is TRBV6-5 and J usage is TRBJ2-3, with D possibly TRBD1 on 6 matching bases. Germline CDR1 and CDR2: MNHEY and SVGAGI. This CDR3 spans 15 amino acids. V lost 6 bases, J lost 2 bases, and 15 bases lay in between. CDR3 DNA sequence: TGTGCCAGCAGCTACAGGGCTATCCACACAGATACGCAGTATTTT. Protein: CASSYRAIHTDTQYF.